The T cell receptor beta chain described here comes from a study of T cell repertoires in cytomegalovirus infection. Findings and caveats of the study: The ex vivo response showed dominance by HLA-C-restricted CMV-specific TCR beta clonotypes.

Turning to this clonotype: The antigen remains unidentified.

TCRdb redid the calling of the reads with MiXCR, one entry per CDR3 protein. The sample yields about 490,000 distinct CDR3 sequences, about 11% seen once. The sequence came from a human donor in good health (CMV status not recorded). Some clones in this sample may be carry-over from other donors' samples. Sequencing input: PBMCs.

The DNA for the CDR3 is TGTGCCAGCAGCCCAGCCGGGACAAGGAACACTGAAGCTTTCTTT. This sequence encodes CASSPAGTRNTEAFF. The V gene is TRBV3-1, the J gene TRBJ1-1; TRBD1 is a possible D gene (6 bases). The CDR3 sequence is 15 residues long. The germline gives CDR1 LGHDT, CDR2 YNNKEL (reference sequence). The V gene lost 4 bases and the J gene lost 1 base, with 13 bases spanning the gap.